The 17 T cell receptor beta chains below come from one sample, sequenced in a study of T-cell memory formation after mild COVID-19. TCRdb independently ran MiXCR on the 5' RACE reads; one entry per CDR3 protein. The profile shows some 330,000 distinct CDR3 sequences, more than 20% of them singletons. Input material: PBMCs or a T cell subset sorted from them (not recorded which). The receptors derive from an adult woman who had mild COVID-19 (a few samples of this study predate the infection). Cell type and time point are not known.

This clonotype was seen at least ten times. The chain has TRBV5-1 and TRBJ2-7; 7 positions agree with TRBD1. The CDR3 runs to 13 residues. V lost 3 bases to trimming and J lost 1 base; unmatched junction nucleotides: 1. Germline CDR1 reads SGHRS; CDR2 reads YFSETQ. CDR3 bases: TGCGCCAGCAGCTCGGGACAGTCCTACGAGCAGTACTTC. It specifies CASSSGQSYEQYF.

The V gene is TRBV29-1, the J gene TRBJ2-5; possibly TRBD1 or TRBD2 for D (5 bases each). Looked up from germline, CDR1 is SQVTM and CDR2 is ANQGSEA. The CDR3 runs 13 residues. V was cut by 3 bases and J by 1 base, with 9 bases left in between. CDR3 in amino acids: CSVDRDVQETQYF. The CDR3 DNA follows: TGCAGCGTTGATCGGGACGTCCAAGAGACCCAGTACTTC. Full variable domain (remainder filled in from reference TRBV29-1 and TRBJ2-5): SAVISQKPSRDICQRGTSLTIQCQVDSQVTMMFWYRQQPGQSLTLIATANQGSEATYESGFVIDKFPISRPNLTFSTLTVSNMSPEDSSIYLCSVDRDVQETQYFGPGTRLLVL.

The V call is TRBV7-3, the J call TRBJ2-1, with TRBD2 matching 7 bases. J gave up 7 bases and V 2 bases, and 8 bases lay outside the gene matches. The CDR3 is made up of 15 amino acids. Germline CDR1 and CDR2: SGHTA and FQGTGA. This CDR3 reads CASSLGGGGRNEQFF. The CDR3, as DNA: TGTGCCAGCAGCTTAGGTGGCGGGGGTAGAAATGAGCAGTTCTTC.

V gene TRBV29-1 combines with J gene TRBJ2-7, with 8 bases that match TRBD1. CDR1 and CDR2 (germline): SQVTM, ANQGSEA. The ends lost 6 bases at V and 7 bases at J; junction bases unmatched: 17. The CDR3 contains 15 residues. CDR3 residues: CSVTNTGTGSMEQYF. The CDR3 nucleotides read TGCAGCGTGACAAATACCGGGACAGGTTCTATGGAGCAGTACTTC.

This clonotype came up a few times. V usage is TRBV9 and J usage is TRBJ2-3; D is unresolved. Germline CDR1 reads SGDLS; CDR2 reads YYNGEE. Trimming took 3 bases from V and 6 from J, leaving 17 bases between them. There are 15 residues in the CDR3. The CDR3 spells CASSAKGAVGDTQYF. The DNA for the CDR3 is TGTGCCAGCAGCGCCAAGGGCGCCGTGGGCGATACGCAGTATTTT.

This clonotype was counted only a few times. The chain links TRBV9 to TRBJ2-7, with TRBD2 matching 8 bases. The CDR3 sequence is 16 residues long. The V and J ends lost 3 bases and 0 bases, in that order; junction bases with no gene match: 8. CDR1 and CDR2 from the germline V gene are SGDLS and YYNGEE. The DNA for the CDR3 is TGTGCCAGCAGCGCCTCGTCGACTAGCGCCTCCTACGAGCAGTACTTC. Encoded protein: CASSASSTSASYEQYF. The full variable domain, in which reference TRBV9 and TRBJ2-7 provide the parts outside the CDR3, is DSGVTQTPKHLITATGQRVTLRCSPRSGDLSVYWYQQSLDQGLQFLIQYYNGEERAKGNILERFSAQQFPDLHSELNLSSLELGDSALYFCASSASSTSASYEQYFGPGTRLTVT.

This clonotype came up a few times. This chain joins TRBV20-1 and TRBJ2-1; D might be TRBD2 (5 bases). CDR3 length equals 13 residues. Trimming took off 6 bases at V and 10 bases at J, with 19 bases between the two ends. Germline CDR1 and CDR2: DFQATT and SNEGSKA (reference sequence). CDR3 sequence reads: CSARVGVDGEQFF. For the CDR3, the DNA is TGCAGTGCCCGGGTCGGGGTGGACGGGGAGCAGTTCTTC.

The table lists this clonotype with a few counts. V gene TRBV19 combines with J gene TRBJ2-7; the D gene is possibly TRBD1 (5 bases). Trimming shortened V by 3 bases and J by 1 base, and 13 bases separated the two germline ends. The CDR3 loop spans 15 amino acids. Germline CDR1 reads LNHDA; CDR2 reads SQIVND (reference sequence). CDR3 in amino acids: CASSIGQGLSYEQYF. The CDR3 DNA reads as TGTGCCAGTAGTATCGGCCAGGGCCTGTCCTACGAGCAGTACTTC.

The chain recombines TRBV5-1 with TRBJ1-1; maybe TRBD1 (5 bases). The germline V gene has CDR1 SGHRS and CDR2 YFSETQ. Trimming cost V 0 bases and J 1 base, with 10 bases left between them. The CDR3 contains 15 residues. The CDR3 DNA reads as TGCGCCAGCAGCTTGGCTTGGCAGGGGAACACTGAAGCTTTCTTT. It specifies CASSLAWQGNTEAFF.

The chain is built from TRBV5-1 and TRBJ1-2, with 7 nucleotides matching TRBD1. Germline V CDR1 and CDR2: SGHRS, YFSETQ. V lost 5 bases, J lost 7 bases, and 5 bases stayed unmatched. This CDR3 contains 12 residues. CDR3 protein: CASSYDRVGYTF. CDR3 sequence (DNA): TGCGCCAGCAGTTACGACAGGGTTGGCTACACCTTC.

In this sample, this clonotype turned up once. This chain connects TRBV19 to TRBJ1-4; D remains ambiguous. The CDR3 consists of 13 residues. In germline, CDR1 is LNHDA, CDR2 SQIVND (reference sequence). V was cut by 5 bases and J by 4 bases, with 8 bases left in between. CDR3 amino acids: CASSWTLNEKLFF. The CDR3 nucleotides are TGTGCCAGTAGTTGGACGCTTAATGAAAAACTGTTTTTT.

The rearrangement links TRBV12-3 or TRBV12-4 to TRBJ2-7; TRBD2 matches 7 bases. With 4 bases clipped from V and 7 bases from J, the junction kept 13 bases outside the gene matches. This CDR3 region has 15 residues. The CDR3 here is CASSSGRAGPDEQYF. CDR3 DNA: TGTGCCAGCAGTTCAGGGAGGGCAGGGCCTGATGAGCAGTACTTC.

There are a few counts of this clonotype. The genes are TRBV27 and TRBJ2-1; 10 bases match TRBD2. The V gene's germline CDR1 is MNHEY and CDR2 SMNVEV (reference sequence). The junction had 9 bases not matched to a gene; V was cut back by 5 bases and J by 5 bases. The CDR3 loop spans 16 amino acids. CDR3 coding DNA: TGTGCCAGCAGTCTCCGGACTAGCGGCAGTAACAATGAGCAGTTCTTC. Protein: CASSLRTSGSNNEQFF.

CDR3 sequence: CASSGPAWGVDRGTEAFF. CDR3 sequence (DNA): TGTGCCAGCAGTGGGCCCGCTTGGGGTGTGGATCGAGGCACTGAAGCTTTCTTT. The chain employs TRBV25-1 and TRBJ1-1; D gene ambiguous. V was clipped by 4 bases and J by 4 bases, with 25 bases between them. CDR1 and CDR2 (germline): MGHDK, SYGVNS. The CDR3 extends over 18 amino acids.

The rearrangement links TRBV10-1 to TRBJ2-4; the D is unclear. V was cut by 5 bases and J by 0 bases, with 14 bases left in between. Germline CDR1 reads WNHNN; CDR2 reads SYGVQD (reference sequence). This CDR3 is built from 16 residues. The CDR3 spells CASSLEKRLAKNIQYF. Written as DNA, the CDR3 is TGCGCCAGCAGTCTGGAAAAACGGCTAGCCAAAAACATTCAGTACTTC.

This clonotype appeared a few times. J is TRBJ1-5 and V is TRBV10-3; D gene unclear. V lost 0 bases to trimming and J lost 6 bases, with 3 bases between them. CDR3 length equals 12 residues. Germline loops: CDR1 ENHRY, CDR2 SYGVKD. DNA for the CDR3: TGTGCCATCAGTGAGTCGATTCAGCCCCAGCATTTT. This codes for CAISESIQPQHF.

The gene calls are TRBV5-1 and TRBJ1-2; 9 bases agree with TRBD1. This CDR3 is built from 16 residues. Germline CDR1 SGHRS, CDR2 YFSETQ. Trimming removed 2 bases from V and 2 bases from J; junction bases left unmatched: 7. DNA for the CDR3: TGCGCCAGCAGCTTCTTGGACAGGGGCATGAACTATGGCTACACCTTC. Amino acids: CASSFLDRGMNYGYTF. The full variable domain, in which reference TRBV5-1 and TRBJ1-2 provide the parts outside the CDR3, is KAGVTQTPRYLIKTRGQQVTLSCSPISGHRSVSWYQQTPGQGLQFLFEYFSETQRNKGNFPGRFSGRQFSNSRSEMNVSTLELGDSALYLCASSFLDRGMNYGYTFGSGTRLTVV.